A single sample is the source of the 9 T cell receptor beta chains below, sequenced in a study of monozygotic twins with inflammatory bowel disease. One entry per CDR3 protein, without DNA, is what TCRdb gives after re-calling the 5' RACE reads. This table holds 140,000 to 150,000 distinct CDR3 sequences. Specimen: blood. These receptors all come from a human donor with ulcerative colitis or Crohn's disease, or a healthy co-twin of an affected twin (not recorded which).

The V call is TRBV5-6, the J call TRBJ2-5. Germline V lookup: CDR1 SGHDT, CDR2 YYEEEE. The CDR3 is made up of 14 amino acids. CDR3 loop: CASSLGQWEETQYF.

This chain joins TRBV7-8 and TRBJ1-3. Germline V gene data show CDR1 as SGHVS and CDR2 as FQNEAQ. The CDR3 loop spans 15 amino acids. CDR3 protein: CASGRRRSSGNTIYF.

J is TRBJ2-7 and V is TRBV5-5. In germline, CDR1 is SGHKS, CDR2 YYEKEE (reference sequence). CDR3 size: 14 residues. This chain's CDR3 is CASSLLLAAYEQYF. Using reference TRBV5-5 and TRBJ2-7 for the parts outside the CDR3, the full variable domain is DAGVTQSPTHLIKTRGQQVTLRCSPISGHKSVSWYQQVLGQGPQFIFQYYEKEERGRGNFPDRFSARQFPNYSSELNVNALLLGDSALYLCASSLLLAAYEQYFGPGTRLTVT.

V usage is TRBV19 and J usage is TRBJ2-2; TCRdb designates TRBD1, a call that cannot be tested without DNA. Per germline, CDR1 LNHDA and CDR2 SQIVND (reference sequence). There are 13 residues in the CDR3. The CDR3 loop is CAGGWSNTGELFF.

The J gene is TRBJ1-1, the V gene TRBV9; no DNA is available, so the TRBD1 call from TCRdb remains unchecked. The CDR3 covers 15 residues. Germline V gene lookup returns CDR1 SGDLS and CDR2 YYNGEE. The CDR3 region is CASSLSPTGSTEAFF.

CDR3 residues: CASSLPDRLNTEAFF. The chain carries TRBV7-9 and TRBJ1-1. In germline, CDR1 is SEHNR, CDR2 FQNEAQ (reference sequence). This CDR3 comprises 15 residues.

CDR3: CSASGQVRNIQYF. V usage is TRBV20-1 and J usage is TRBJ2-4; TCRdb's D call of TRBD1 is untestable without DNA. This CDR3 is built from 13 residues. CDR1 is DFQATT and CDR2 is SNEGSKA in the germline V gene (reference sequence).

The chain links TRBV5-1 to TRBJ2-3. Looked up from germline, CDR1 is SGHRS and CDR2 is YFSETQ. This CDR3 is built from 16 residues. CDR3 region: CASSLAGWIATDTQYF.

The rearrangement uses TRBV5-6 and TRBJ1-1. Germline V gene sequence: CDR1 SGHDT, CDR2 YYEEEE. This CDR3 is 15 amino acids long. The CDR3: CASSLVAVKGTEAFF.